These 6 T cell receptor beta chains were all obtained from the same sample, sequenced in a study of blood T cell repertoires in COVID-19. Clones were sequenced by immunoSEQ multiplex PCR, and TCRdb holds only the in-frame ones, with some missing. The table includes 120,000 or so clones, 85% to 90% detected once. Sequences were obtained from peripheral blood. These receptors came from a human donor in a cohort sampled during active COVID-19.

The gene calls are TRBV11-2 and TRBJ1-4; possibly TRBD1 for D (6 bases). The CDR3 covers 16 residues. Germline assignment: CDR1 SGHAT and CDR2 FQNNGV. V was shortened by 0 bases and J by 6 bases, with 14 bases between the two germline ends. The CDR3 here is CASSLDGSGVDEKLFF. As DNA, the CDR3 is TGTGCCAGCAGCTTAGATGGGTCAGGGGTGGATGAAAAACTGTTTTTT.

J is TRBJ2-3 and V is TRBV7-9; D gene ambiguous. Trimming pared 5 bases from V and 0 bases from J, leaving 9 bases between. The CDR3 loop spans 14 amino acids. Germline lookup yields CDR1 SEHNR and CDR2 FQNEAQ (reference sequence). The CDR3 DNA reads as TGTGCCAGCAGCGCTCCCCAGAGCACAGATACGCAGTATTTT. Its translation is CASSAPQSTDTQYF.

This chain connects TRBV4-1 to TRBJ1-6; D is ambiguous. This CDR3 spans 15 amino acids. Looked up from germline, CDR1 is MGHRA and CDR2 is YSYEKL. Trimming took off 8 bases at V and 0 bases at J, with 11 bases between the two ends. The CDR3 sequence is CASGDPSSYNSPLHF. The DNA for the CDR3 is TGCGCCAGCGGAGACCCATCCTCCTATAATTCACCCCTCCACTTT.

V is TRBV7-2 and J is TRBJ2-1; 9 bases align to TRBD2. V was pared by 6 bases and J by 0 bases, with 6 bases of the junction left unmatched. This CDR3 region has 16 residues. Looked up from germline, CDR1 is SGHTA and CDR2 is FQGNSA. Here the CDR3 reads CASRFSGSSSYNEQFF. The CDR3 coding sequence is TGTGCCAGCAGATTTAGCGGGAGTAGCTCCTACAATGAGCAGTTCTTC. The complete variable domain, with remaining parts taken from reference TRBV7-2 and TRBJ2-1, reads GAGVSQSPSNKVTEKGKDVELRCDPISGHTALYWYRQSLGQGLEFLIYFQGNSAPDKSGLPSDRFSAERTGGSVSTLTIQRTQQEDSAVYLCASRFSGSSSYNEQFFGPGTRLTVL.

The CDR3 DNA reads as TGTGCCAGCAGCTTAGTTATAATTGGGGACAGCCGGACTGAAGCTTTCTTT. This encodes CASSLVIIGDSRTEAFF. The chain couples TRBV11-2 to TRBJ1-1; 7 bases are shared with TRBD1. The germline CDR1 and CDR2 sequences are SGHAT and FQNNGV. This CDR3 has 17 residues. With 1 base clipped from V and 5 bases from J, the junction kept 13 bases outside the gene matches.

The table lists this clone with a count of one. DNA for the CDR3: TGTGCCAGCGGAACTCTCGGGACAGGGTACAATGAGCAGTTCTTC. Amino acids: CASGTLGTGYNEQFF. The chain employs TRBV27 and TRBJ2-1, with 9 bases matching TRBD1. V gave up 8 bases and J gave up 4 bases; unmatched junction bases: 9. Germline lookup yields CDR1 MNHEY and CDR2 SMNVEV (reference sequence). The CDR3 is 15 amino acids.